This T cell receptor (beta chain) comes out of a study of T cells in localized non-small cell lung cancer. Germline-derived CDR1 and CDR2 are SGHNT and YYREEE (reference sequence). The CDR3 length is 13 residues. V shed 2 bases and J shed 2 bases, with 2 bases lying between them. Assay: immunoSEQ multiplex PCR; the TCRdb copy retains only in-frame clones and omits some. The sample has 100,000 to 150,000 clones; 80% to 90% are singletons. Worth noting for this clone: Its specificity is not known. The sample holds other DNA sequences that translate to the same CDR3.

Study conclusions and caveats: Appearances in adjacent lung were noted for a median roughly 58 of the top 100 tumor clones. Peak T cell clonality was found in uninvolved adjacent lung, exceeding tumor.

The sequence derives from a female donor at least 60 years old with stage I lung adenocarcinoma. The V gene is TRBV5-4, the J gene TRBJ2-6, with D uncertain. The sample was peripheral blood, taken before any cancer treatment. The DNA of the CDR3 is TGTGCCAGCAGCTTAACTGGGGCCAACGTCCTGACTTTC. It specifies CASSLTGANVLTF. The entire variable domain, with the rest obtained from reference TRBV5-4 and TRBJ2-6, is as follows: ETGVTQSPTHLIKTRGQQVTLRCSSQSGHNTVSWYQQALGQGPQFIFQYYREEENGRGNFPPRFSGLQFPNYSSELNVNALELDDSALYLCASSLTGANVLTFGAGSRLTVL.